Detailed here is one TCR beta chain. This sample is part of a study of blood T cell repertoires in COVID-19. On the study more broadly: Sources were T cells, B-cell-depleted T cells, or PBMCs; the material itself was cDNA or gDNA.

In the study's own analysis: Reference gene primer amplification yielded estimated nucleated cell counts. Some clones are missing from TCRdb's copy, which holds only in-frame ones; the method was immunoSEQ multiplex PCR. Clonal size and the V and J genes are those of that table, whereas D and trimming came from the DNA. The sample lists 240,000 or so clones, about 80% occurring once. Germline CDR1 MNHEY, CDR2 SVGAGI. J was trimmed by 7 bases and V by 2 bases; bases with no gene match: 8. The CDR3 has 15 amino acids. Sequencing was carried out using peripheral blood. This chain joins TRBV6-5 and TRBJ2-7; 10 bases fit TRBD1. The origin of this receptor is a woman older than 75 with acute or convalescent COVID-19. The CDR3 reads CASSYGRQGAVEQYF. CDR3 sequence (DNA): TGTGCCAGCAGTTACGGGCGACAGGGGGCAGTGGAGCAGTACTTC.